The entry below gives a single T cell receptor beta chain sequence along with its context. Its antigen is unknown. V lost 6 bases to trimming and J lost 5 bases; unmatched junction nucleotides: 5. The germline CDR1 and CDR2 sequences are SGHTA and FQGTGA. The CDR3 consists of 14 residues. This sample stems from a study of T cell responses to AZD1222 COVID-19 vaccine. Study-wide results and limits: Unmutated variant regions reportedly attract nearly half of all spike-specific TCRs. Spike regions recognized by vaccine-associated CD4 TCRs spanned the protein, led by 160-218 and 743-854. Repertoire collection took place solely once the T cell response had peaked.

Clones were sequenced by immunoSEQ multiplex PCR, and TCRdb holds only the in-frame ones, with some missing. The sample has around 130,000 clones; approximately 85% are singletons. V and J are TRBV7-3 and TRBJ2-1, with 9 positions matching TRBD2. The sequence was obtained from an adult in good health. The source material was peripheral blood, sampled on day 0 of AZD1222 vaccination. The CDR3 sequence: CASSLAGDNNEQFF. As DNA, the CDR3 is TGTGCCAGCAGTTTAGCGGGGGATAACAATGAGCAGTTCTTC.